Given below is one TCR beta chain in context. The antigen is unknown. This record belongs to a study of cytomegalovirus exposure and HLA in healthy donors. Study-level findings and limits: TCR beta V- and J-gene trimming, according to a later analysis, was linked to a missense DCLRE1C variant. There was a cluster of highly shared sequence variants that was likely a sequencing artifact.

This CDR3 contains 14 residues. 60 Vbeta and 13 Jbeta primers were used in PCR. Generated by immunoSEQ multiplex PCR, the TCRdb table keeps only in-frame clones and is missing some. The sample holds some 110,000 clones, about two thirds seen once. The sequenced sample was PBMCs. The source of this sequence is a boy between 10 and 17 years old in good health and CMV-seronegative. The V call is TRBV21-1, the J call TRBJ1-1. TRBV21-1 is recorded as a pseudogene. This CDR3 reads CASSTDSTNTEAFF. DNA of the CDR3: TGTGCCAGCAGCACCGACTCGACGAACACTGAAGCTTTCTTT.